This T cell receptor beta chain was sequenced during a study of blood T cells in healthy people across ages. This clonotype has a count of ten or more. As yet, its antigen is unknown. Study outcomes and limitations: It was the long-lived donors that had more naive CD4+ cells and higher diversity than aged donors. As age increased, TCR beta diversity per million T cells fell in a roughly linear fashion.

The second PCR ran about 6 to 11 cycles with a sample-barcoded 5' primer and J-beta primers. TCRdb called the 5' RACE reads again in MiXCR, with one record for every CDR3 protein. Of about 770,000 distinct CDR3 sequences listed, 40% to 50% are singletons. Sample: blood. The TCR originated in a man between 60 and 75 years old in good health.

In nucleotides, the CDR3 is TGTGCCAGCAGCTCCGGGACAGGGATTGGGTACGAGCAGTACTTC. Amino acid sequence: CASSSGTGIGYEQYF. J is TRBJ2-7 and V is TRBV11-1; 9 bases are shared with TRBD1. V lost 4 bases, J lost 4 bases, and 8 bases stayed unmatched. The CDR3 extends over 15 amino acids. Germline CDR1 SGHAT, CDR2 FQDESV (reference sequence).